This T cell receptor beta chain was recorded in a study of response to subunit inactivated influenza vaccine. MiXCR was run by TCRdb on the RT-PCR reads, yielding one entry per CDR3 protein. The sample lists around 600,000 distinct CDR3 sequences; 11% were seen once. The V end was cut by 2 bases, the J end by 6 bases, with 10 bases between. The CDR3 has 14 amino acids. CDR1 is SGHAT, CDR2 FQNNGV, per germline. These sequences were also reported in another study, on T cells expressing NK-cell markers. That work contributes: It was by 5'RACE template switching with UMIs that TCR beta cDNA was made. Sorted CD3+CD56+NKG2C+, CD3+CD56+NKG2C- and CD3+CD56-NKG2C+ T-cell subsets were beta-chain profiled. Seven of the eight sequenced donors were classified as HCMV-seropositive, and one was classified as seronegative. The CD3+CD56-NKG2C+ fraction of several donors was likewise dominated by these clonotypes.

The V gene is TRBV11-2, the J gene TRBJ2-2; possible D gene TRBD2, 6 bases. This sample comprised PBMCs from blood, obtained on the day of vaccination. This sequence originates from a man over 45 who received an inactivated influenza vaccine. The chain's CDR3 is CASSLRGGAGELFF. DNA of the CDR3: TGTGCCAGCAGCTTAAGGGGCGGGGCCGGGGAGCTGTTTTTT.